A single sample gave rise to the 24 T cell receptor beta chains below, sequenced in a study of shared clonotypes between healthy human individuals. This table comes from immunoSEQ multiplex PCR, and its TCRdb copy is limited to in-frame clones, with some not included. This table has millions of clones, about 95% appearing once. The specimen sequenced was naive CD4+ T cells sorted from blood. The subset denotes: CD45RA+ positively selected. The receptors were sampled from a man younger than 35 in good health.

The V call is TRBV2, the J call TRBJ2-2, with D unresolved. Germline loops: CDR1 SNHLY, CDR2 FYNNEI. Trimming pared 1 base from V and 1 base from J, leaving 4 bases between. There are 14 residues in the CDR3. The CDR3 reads CASSEEVNTGELFF. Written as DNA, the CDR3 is TGTGCCAGCAGTGAAGAGGTGAACACCGGGGAGCTGTTTTTT.

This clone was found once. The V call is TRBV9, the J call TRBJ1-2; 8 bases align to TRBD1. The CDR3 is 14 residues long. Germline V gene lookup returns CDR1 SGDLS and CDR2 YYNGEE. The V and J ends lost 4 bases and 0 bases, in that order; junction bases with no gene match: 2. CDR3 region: CASSPGQANYGYTF. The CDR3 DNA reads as TGTGCCAGCAGCCCGGGACAGGCTAACTATGGCTACACCTTC.

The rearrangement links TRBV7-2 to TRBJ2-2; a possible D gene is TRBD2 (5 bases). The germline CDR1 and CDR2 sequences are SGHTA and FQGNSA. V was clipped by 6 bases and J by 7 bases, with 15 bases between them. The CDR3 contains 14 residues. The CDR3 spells CASRENAGVGELFF. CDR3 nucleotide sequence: TGTGCCAGCAGGGAAAACGCCGGGGTCGGGGAGCTGTTTTTT.

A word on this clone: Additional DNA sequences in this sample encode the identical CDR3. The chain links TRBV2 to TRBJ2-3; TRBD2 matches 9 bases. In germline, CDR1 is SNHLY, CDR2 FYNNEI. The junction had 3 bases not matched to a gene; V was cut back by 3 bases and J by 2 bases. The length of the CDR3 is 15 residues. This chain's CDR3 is CASSELAGITDTQYF. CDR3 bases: TGTGCCAGCAGTGAGCTAGCGGGGATCACAGATACGCAGTATTTT.

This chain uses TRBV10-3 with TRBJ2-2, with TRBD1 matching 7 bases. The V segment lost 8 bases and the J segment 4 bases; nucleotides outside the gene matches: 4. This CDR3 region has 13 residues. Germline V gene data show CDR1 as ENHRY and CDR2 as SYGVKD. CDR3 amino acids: CAIRTGVTGELFF. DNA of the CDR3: TGTGCCATCCGGACAGGTGTCACCGGGGAGCTGTTTTTT.

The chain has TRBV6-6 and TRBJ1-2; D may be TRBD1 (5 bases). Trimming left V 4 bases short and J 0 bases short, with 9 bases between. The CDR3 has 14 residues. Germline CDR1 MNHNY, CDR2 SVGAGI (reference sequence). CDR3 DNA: TGTGCCAGCAGTTCAGACAGTCCTAACTATGGCTACACCTTC. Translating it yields CASSSDSPNYGYTF.

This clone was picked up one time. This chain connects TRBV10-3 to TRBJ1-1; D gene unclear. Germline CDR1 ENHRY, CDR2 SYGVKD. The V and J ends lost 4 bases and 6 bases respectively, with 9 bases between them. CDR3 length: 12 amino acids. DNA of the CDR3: TGTGCCATCAGTGGGTCGGGAGCTGAAGCTTTCTTT. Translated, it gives CAISGSGAEAFF.

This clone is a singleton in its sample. In nucleotides, the CDR3 is TGTGCCAGCAGTTTGGCGGGGGGCGTTTACGAGCAGTACTTC. It yields the protein CASSLAGGVYEQYF. The V and J genes are TRBV28 and TRBJ2-7; 8 bases align to TRBD2. The CDR3 is made up of 14 amino acids. The germline V gene has CDR1 MDHEN and CDR2 SYDVKM. J gave up 4 bases and V 3 bases, and 5 bases lay outside the gene matches.

The DNA of the CDR3 is TGTGCCAGCAGCTTCTTTCAGGGGGGTACTAACTATGGCTACACCTTC. Protein product: CASSFFQGGTNYGYTF. V gene TRBV5-4 combines with J gene TRBJ1-2; TRBD1 matches 7 bases. Germline V CDR1 and CDR2: SGHNT, YYREEE (reference sequence). The CDR3 is made up of 16 amino acids. Germline trimming cut 2 bases from V and 0 bases from J; bases unmatched to any gene: 7. The full variable domain, its missing parts supplied by reference TRBV5-4 and TRBJ1-2, is ETGVTQSPTHLIKTRGQQVTLRCSSQSGHNTVSWYQQALGQGPQFIFQYYREEENGRGNFPPRFSGLQFPNYSSELNVNALELDDSALYLCASSFFQGGTNYGYTFGSGTRLTVV.

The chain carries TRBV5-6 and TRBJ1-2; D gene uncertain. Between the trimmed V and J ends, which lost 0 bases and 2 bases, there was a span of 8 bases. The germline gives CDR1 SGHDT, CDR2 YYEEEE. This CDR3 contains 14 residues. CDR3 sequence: CASSLGVPNYGYTF. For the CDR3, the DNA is TGTGCCAGCAGCTTGGGGGTCCCCAACTATGGCTACACCTTC.

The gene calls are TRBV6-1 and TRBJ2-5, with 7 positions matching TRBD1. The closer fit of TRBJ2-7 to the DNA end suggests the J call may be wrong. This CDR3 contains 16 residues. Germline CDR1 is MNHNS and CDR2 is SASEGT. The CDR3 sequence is CASSERRTGAAYEQYF. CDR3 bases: TGTGCCAGCAGTGAACGAAGGACAGGCGCCGCCTACGAGCAGTACTTC.

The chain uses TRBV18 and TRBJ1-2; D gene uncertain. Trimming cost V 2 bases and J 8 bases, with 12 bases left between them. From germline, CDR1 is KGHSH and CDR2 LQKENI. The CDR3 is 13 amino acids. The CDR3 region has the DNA TGTGCCAGCTCACCAGTGCAACAAGGAGGCTACACCTTC. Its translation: CASSPVQQGGYTF.

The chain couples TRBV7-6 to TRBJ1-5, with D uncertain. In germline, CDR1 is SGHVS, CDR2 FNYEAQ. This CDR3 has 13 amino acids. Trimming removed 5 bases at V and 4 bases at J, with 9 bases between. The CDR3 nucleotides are TGTGCCAGCAGCCGGGATACGAATCAGCCCCAGCATTTT. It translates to CASSRDTNQPQHF.

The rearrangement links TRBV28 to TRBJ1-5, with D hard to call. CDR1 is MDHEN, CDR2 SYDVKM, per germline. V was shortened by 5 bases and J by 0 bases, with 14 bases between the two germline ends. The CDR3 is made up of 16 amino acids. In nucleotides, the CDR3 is TGTGCCAGCAGTGCCCCGGGCTGGTATAGCAATCAGCCCCAGCATTTT. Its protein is CASSAPGWYSNQPQHF.

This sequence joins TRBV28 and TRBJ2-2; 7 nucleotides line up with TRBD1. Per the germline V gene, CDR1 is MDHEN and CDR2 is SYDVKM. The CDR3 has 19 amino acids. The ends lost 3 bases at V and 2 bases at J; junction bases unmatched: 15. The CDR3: CASSFLLALGQINTGELFF. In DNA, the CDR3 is TGTGCCAGCAGTTTCCTTTTGGCGTTGGGACAGATAAACACCGGGGAGCTGTTTTTT.

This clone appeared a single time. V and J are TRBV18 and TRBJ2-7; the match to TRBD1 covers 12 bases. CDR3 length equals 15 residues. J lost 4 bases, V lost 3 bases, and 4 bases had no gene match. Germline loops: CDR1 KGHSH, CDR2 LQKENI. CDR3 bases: TGTGCCAGCTCACCGGGACAGGGGGCGAATTACGAGCAGTACTTC. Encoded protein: CASSPGQGANYEQYF.

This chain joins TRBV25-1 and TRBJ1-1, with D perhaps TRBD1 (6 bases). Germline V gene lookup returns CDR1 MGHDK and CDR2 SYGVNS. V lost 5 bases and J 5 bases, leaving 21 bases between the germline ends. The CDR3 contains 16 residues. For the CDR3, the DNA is TGTGCCAGCAGTCCCCAATCCCCCAGGGGTGGGACTGAAGCTTTCTTT. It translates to CASSPQSPRGGTEAFF.

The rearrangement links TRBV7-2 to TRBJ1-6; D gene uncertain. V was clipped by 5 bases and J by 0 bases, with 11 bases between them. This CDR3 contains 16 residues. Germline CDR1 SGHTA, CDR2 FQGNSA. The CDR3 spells CASSPKDNSYNSPLHF. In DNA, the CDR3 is TGTGCCAGCAGCCCAAAAGATAACTCCTATAATTCACCCCTCCACTTT.

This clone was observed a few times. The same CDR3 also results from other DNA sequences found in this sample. DNA of the CDR3: TGTGCCAGTAGTATTTCCGGGGAGCTGTTTTTT. Its translation is CASSISGELFF. The V call is TRBV19, the J call TRBJ2-2; D unclear. Germline values: CDR1 LNHDA, CDR2 SQIVND (reference sequence). The CDR3 has 11 amino acids. Trimming removed 3 bases at V and 6 bases at J, with 2 bases between.

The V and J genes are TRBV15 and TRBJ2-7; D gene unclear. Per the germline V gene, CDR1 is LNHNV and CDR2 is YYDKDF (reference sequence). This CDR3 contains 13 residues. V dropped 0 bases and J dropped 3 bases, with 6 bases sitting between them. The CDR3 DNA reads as TGTGCCACCAGCAGAGATATCTTCTACGAGCAGTACTTC. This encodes CATSRDIFYEQYF.

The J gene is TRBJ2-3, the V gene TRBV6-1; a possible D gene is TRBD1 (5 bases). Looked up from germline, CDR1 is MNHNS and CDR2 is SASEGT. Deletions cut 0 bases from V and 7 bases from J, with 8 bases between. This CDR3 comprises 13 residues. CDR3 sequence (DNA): TGTGCCAGCAGTGAAGCCTCAGGGAATACGCAGTATTTT. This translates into CASSEASGNTQYF.

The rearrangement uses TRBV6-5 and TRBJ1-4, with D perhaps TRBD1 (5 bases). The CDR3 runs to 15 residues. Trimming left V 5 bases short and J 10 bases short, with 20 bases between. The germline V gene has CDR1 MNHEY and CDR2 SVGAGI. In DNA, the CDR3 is TGTGCCAGCAGTGTGTTTTCCGGCTCCGGGGGAAAACTGTTTTTT. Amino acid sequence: CASSVFSGSGGKLFF.

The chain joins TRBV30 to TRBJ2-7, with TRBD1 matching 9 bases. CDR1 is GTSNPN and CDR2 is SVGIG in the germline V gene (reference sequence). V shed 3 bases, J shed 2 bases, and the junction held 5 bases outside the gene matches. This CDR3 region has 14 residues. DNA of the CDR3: TGTGCCTGGAGCACAGGGGGCGACGCCTACGAGCAGTACTTC. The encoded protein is CAWSTGGDAYEQYF.

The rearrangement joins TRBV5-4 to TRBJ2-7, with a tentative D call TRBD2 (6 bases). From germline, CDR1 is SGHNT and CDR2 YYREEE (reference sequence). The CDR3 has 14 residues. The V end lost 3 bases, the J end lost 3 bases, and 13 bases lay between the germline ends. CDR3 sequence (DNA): TGTGCCAGCAGCTCGGGACTGGGGAACTACGAGCAGTACTTC. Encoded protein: CASSSGLGNYEQYF. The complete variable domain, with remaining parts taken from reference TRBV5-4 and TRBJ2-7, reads ETGVTQSPTHLIKTRGQQVTLRCSSQSGHNTVSWYQQALGQGPQFIFQYYREEENGRGNFPPRFSGLQFPNYSSELNVNALELDDSALYLCASSSGLGNYEQYFGPGTRLTVT.